What follows is one T cell receptor (beta chain) and its context. The data belong to a study of identical twins. In germline, CDR1 is SQVTM, CDR2 ANQGSEA. This CDR3 is built from 14 residues. V lost 4 bases and J 2 bases, leaving 14 bases between the germline ends. TCRdb ran MiXCR on the 5' RACE reads and lists one entry per CDR3 protein. The table records about 520,000 distinct CDR3 sequences, about 20% of them present only once. These same data were also listed under a study on T cells expressing NK-cell markers. According to that study: Several of the donors carried dominant NKG2C+ clonotypes that took up 1.0-7.0% of their CD8+ T cells. Once again these clonotypes came out on top in the CD3+CD56-NKG2C+ fraction of several donors.

Sequences were obtained from CD4+ T cells sorted from blood. The chain has TRBV29-1 and TRBJ1-1, with D perhaps TRBD1 (5 bases). This TCR derives from a woman under 30 in good health. CDR3 in DNA: TGCAGCGTTGCATCAGGGATCTATAACACTGAAGCTTTCTTT. As protein: CSVASGIYNTEAFF.